The present T cell receptor beta chain was sequenced within a study of CD8+CD57+ T cells in acquired aplastic anemia. In the study overall: Recorded DNA amounts for sorted CD4+ and CD8+ cells had an average of 3.2 ug. Sequencing produced an average of approximately 10 million reads per healthy donor for CD4+ cells.

The germline gives CDR1 SGHDT, CDR2 YYEEEE. Trimming took off 5 bases at V and 9 bases at J, with 15 bases between the two ends. The CDR3 extends over 14 amino acids. Notes on this clonotype: Its antigen is as yet unknown.

Genomic DNA provided the template from which TCR beta VDJ and CDR3 profiles were obtained. MiXCR, applied by TCRdb to the reads, yields one record per CDR3 protein. The table records about 220,000 distinct CDR3 sequences, 34% of them present only once. Points from the study as a whole: Around 30 sequences, all CD8+ CDR3, were shared between patients and controls. Researchers reported that CD8+ Simpson's diversity was not significantly different in patients versus controls.

Input material: sorted CD4+, CD8+, or CD8+CD57+ T cells (not recorded which) from PBMCs. This sequence joins TRBV5-6 and TRBJ1-6, with D possibly TRBD1 on 5 matching bases. The TCR comes from a human donor in good health, serving as a control. CDR3 sequence reads: CASSLGHNISPLHF. As DNA, the CDR3 is TGTGCCAGCAGTCTAGGACACAATATTTCACCCCTCCACTTT.